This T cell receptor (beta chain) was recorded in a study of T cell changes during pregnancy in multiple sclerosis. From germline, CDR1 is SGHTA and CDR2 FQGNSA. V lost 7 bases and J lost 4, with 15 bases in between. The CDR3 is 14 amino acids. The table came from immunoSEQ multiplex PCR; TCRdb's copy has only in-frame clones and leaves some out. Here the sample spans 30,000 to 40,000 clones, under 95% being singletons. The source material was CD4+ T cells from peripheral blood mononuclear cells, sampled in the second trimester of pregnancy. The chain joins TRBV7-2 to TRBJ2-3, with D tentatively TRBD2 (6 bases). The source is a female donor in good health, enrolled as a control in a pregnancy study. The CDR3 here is CASTSGGAADTQYF. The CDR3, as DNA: TGTGCCAGCACCAGCGGCGGGGCCGCAGATACGCAGTATTTT.